Listed below are T cell receptor beta chains from one sample, sequenced in a study of T cells after yellow fever vaccination. One entry per CDR3 protein, called by TCRdb with MiXCR from the 5' RACE reads. The sample carries some 200,000 distinct CDR3 sequences, 3% to 3.5% recorded once. The sequences come from CD4+ T cells sorted from PBMCs, collected 10 days after the yellow fever booster vaccination. These receptors were collected from a man aged 18 to 35 who received the YFV17D yellow fever vaccine. Each CDR3 is given with its conserved first and last residue. The D gene is left open where the match is weak. The size field is filled for only some rows; it gives once, few, many or a size class.

d_gene,v_gene,j_gene,abundance,CDR3aa,CDR3nt
TRBD1,TRBV7-2,TRBJ1-2,NA,CASSFEPGQGAGSYTF,TGTGCCAGCAGCTTCGAACCGGGACAGGGGGCGGGGAGCTACACCTTC
NA,TRBV4-3,TRBJ1-3,NA,CASSQDLGLNTIYF,TGCGCCAGCAGCCAAGATTTGGGTTTAAACACCATATATTTT
TRBD2,TRBV7-8,TRBJ2-1,many,CASGGVASGGDYNEQFF,TGTGCCAGCGGAGGAGTAGCTAGCGGGGGGGATTACAATGAGCAGTTCTTC
NA,TRBV18,TRBJ1-1,NA,CASSPDTYTEAFF,TGTGCCAGCTCACCAGACACCTACACTGAAGCTTTCTTT
NA,TRBV12-3/TRBV12-4,TRBJ1-1,many,CASSLLNGEAFF,TGTGCCAGCAGTTTATTAAATGGTGAAGCTTTCTTT
NA,TRBV4-3,TRBJ1-6,many,CASSQDLFSPLHF,TGCGCCAGCAGCCAAGATCTATTTTCACCCCTCCACTTT
NA,TRBV11-2,TRBJ2-6,many,CASSTRGAGANVLTF,TGTGCCAGCAGCACGCGGGGAGCTGGGGCCAACGTCCTGACTTTC
NA,TRBV6-1,TRBJ1-1,many,CASYRFGATEAFF,TGTGCCAGTTACAGGTTCGGGGCCACTGAAGCTTTCTTT
NA,TRBV5-1,TRBJ2-1,few,CASSLGRAGDNEQFF,TGCGCCAGCAGCTTGGGGAGGGCTGGGGACAATGAGCAGTTCTTC
NA,TRBV7-2,TRBJ2-2,many,CASSPTIGGNTGELFF,TGTGCCAGCAGCCCCACTATCGGGGGGAACACCGGGGAGCTGTTTTTT
TRBD2,TRBV6-6,TRBJ2-2,few,CASSKRGVETGELFF,TGTGCCAGCAGTAAGCGGGGAGTAGAGACCGGGGAGCTGTTTTTT
NA,TRBV7-9,TRBJ1-1,NA,CASSGPGFRWAFF,TGTGCCAGCAGCGGCCCAGGGTTCCGTTGGGCTTTCTTT
TRBD2,TRBV5-4,TRBJ2-5,few,CASSWSGRETQYF,TGTGCCAGCAGCTGGTCCGGGAGGGAGACCCAGTACTTC
NA,TRBV7-2,TRBJ1-3,many,CASSRAASSGNTIYF,TGTGCCAGCAGCCGGGCCGCAAGCTCTGGAAACACCATATATTTT
NA,TRBV7-9,TRBJ1-1,many,CASIGRNTEAFF,TGTGCCAGCATCGGCAGGAACACTGAAGCTTTCTTT
NA,TRBV7-9,TRBJ2-5,many,CASSFWGRQETQYF,TGTGCCAGCAGCTTCTGGGGACGTCAAGAGACCCAGTACTTC
TRBD1,TRBV18,TRBJ2-5,NA,CASSPLGGQGFQETQYF,TGTGCCAGCTCACCATTAGGGGGACAGGGCTTTCAAGAGACCCAGTACTTC
NA,TRBV7-9,TRBJ1-2,few,CASSLEVARGYTF,TGTGCCAGCAGCTTAGAGGTCGCGAGGGGCTACACCTTC
NA,TRBV5-6,TRBJ1-2,NA,CASSLFGALGYTF,TGTGCCAGCAGCTTGTTCGGGGCTTTGGGCTACACCTTC
NA,TRBV6-6,TRBJ2-1,NA,CASSYLRFNEQFF,TGTGCCAGCAGTTATCTCAGATTCAATGAGCAGTTCTTC
TRBD1,TRBV7-8,TRBJ2-3,NA,CASSLYGTGPDTQYF,TGTGCCAGCAGCTTATATGGGACAGGGCCGGATACGCAGTATTTT
NA,TRBV4-2,TRBJ2-3,few,CASSPGGVSTDTQYF,TGTGCCAGCAGCCCCGGTGGAGTTTCCACAGATACGCAGTATTTT
TRBD2,TRBV14,TRBJ2-1,NA,CASSQDVPGTSFFNEQFF,TGTGCCAGCAGCCAAGACGTACCAGGGACTAGCTTTTTCAATGAGCAGTTCTTC
NA,TRBV6-2/TRBV6-3,TRBJ2-5,many,CAIGRTETQYF,TGTGCCATCGGACGGACGGAGACCCAGTACTTC